A single sample gave rise to the 23 T cell receptor beta chains below, sequenced in a study of blood T cell repertoires in COVID-19. The repertoire was sequenced with immunoSEQ multiplex PCR; TCRdb's copy has only in-frame clones and lacks some. The table shows about 46,000 clones, with approximately 83% occurring only once. What was sequenced was peripheral blood. The receptors were sampled from a human donor in a cohort sampled during active COVID-19. The donor label of this sample is uncertain.

The chain combines TRBV18 with TRBJ2-2; 8 bases map to TRBD1. With 3 bases clipped from V and 2 bases from J, the junction kept 2 bases outside the gene matches. Per the germline V gene, CDR1 is KGHSH and CDR2 is LQKENI. The CDR3 loop spans 15 amino acids. CDR3 sequence: CASSPGQVNTGELFF. CDR3 DNA sequence: TGTGCCAGCTCACCGGGACAGGTTAACACCGGGGAGCTGTTTTTT.

The J gene is TRBJ1-2, the V gene TRBV7-2, with 12 bases that match TRBD1. V lost 1 base, J lost 9 bases, and 6 bases stayed unmatched. Germline lookup yields CDR1 SGHTA and CDR2 FQGNSA. The CDR3 is 15 residues long. CDR3 sequence reads: CASSLEGQGAFSYTF. CDR3 nucleotides: TGTGCCAGCAGCTTAGAGGGACAGGGGGCTTTTAGCTACACCTTC.

The chain recombines TRBV7-3 with TRBJ1-1; TRBD1 might be the D (6 bases). Trimming removed 5 bases from V and 1 base from J, with 8 bases in between. The CDR3 has 13 residues. The germline V gene has CDR1 SGHTA and CDR2 FQGTGA. In DNA form, the CDR3 reads TGTGCCAGCAGCCAAGGGGGGAACACTGAAGCTTTCTTT. This sequence encodes CASSQGGNTEAFF.

Here the CDR3 reads CASRGTSGGPTYNEQFF. The CDR3 bases are TGTGCCAGCAGGGGGACTAGCGGGGGGCCCACCTACAATGAGCAGTTCTTC. The V gene is TRBV28, the J gene TRBJ2-1; the match to TRBD2 covers 15 bases. V trimming: 6 bases; J trimming: 2 bases; junction bases outside the gene matches: 5. Germline V gene lookup returns CDR1 MDHEN and CDR2 SYDVKM. The CDR3 has 17 amino acids.

The chain employs TRBV7-2 and TRBJ1-4; D call uncertain. Germline V gene lookup returns CDR1 SGHTA and CDR2 FQGNSA. The V end was cut by 5 bases, the J end by 4 bases, with 11 bases between. The length of the CDR3 is 14 residues. The CDR3 coding sequence is TGTGCCAGCAGCCCTGTGCGGGATAATGAAAAACTGTTTTTT. The encoded protein is CASSPVRDNEKLFF.

The rearrangement joins TRBV7-9 to TRBJ2-7; D might be TRBD2 (5 bases). The CDR3 contains 14 residues. Trimming removed 3 bases at V and 3 bases at J, with 12 bases between. Germline V gives CDR1 SEHNR, CDR2 FQNEAQ (reference sequence). The CDR3 region is CASSLGRDGYEQYF. In DNA, the CDR3 is TGTGCCAGCAGCTTGGGGAGAGACGGCTACGAGCAGTACTTC.

The V and J genes are TRBV15 and TRBJ2-1; D unclear. V lost 1 base to trimming and J lost 0 bases, with 10 bases between them. The germline V gene encodes CDR1 LNHNV and CDR2 YYDKDF (reference sequence). The CDR3 loop spans 16 amino acids. The CDR3 coding sequence is TGTGCCACCAGCAGAGCCCTCTTAATCTCCTACAATGAGCAGTTCTTC. Amino acids: CATSRALLISYNEQFF.

The genes are TRBV19 and TRBJ2-2; 7 positions match TRBD1. CDR3 length: 12 residues. Germline-derived CDR1 and CDR2 are LNHDA and SQIVND (reference sequence). V shed 7 bases, J shed 8 bases, and the junction held 4 bases outside the gene matches. CDR3 nucleotides: TGTGCCAGTACAGGGACAGCGGGGGAGCTGTTTTTT. Its protein is CASTGTAGELFF.

This chain connects TRBV7-9 to TRBJ2-7; the D is unclear. This CDR3 contains 14 residues. Trimming removed 1 base at V and 3 bases at J, with 10 bases between. Germline loops: CDR1 SEHNR, CDR2 FQNEAQ (reference sequence). The CDR3 nucleotides read TGTGCCAGCAGCTTAGGTGAGAGACACTACGAGCAGTACTTC. Translating it yields CASSLGERHYEQYF.

The chain employs TRBV19 and TRBJ2-5; possible D gene TRBD1, 6 bases. The V and J ends lost 4 bases and 5 bases respectively, with 23 bases between them. The V gene's germline CDR1 is LNHDA and CDR2 SQIVND (reference sequence). The CDR3 has 17 residues. CDR3 protein: CASSTHGTYTKKETQYF. The CDR3 nucleotides read TGTGCCAGTAGTACACACGGGACATATACAAAGAAGGAGACCCAGTACTTC.

Remarks on this clone: The junction departs from germline at one end; a sequencing error may be responsible. This chain uses TRBV2 with TRBJ2-7; maybe TRBD2 (5 bases). This CDR3 is 15 amino acids long. The germline CDR1 and CDR2 sequences are SNHLY and FYNNEI. The CDR3 DNA is TGTGCCAGCAGCGCGAGGGAAAACCCCACGCGAGCAGTGAACTTC. Translating it yields CASSARENPTRAVNF.

The chain recombines TRBV29-1 with TRBJ2-1; a possible D gene is TRBD1 (5 bases). Germline V CDR1 and CDR2: SQVTM, ANQGSEA. V dropped 5 bases and J dropped 0 bases, with 11 bases sitting between them. This CDR3 spans 14 amino acids. CDR3: CSVKFTGSYNEQFF. In DNA form, the CDR3 reads TGCAGCGTTAAGTTTACAGGCTCCTACAATGAGCAGTTCTTC.

The chain couples TRBV10-3 to TRBJ2-2; D tentatively reads TRBD1 or TRBD2 (6 bases each). Germline V lookup: CDR1 ENHRY, CDR2 SYGVKD. The length of the CDR3 is 14 residues. Deletions cut 6 bases from V and 4 bases from J, with 12 bases between. The CDR3 spells CAIREGHSTGELFF. CDR3 nucleotides: TGTGCCATCAGGGAGGGACATTCCACCGGGGAGCTGTTTTTT.

The V and J genes are TRBV6-1 and TRBJ1-6; 11 bases match TRBD1. The CDR3 is 17 amino acids. Germline assignment: CDR1 MNHNS and CDR2 SASEGT. Trimming took 2 bases from V and 4 from J; bases not matched to a gene: 4. The CDR3 loop reads CASSEFGQGAYNSPLHF. DNA of the CDR3: TGTGCCAGCAGTGAATTTGGACAGGGGGCTTATAATTCACCCCTCCACTTT.

This chain links TRBV5-1 with TRBJ2-1; D remains unclear. V was trimmed by 3 bases and J by 0 bases, leaving 13 bases between them. Germline V lookup: CDR1 SGHRS, CDR2 YFSETQ. This CDR3 is built from 16 residues. CDR3 protein: CASSWQASSSYNEQFF. CDR3 coding DNA: TGCGCCAGCAGCTGGCAGGCATCCAGCTCCTACAATGAGCAGTTCTTC.

The chain joins TRBV6-5 to TRBJ2-2, with D unresolved. The CDR3 runs to 12 residues. V lost 4 bases and J lost 3, with 3 bases in between. Germline CDR1 reads MNHEY; CDR2 reads SVGAGI. CDR3 residues: CASSSYTGELFF. As DNA, the CDR3 is TGTGCCAGCAGTTCGTACACCGGGGAGCTGTTTTTT.

V usage is TRBV4-3 and J usage is TRBJ2-3, with a weak D call TRBD2 (6 bases). V dropped 4 bases and J dropped 1 base, with 15 bases sitting between them. The CDR3 is 16 amino acids. Germline loops: CDR1 LGHNA, CDR2 YSLEER. The CDR3 sequence is CASSLLRDGGTDTQYF. The CDR3 DNA reads TGCGCCAGCAGCCTGTTGCGGGACGGCGGCACAGATACGCAGTATTTT.

CDR3 residues: CASSSGQGSHEQYF. In DNA form, the CDR3 reads TGCGCCAGCAGCTCGGGACAGGGGAGCCACGAGCAGTACTTC. V and J are TRBV5-1 and TRBJ2-7; 10 bases are a match to TRBD1. This CDR3 comprises 14 residues. From germline, CDR1 is SGHRS and CDR2 YFSETQ. The junction had 5 bases not matched to a gene; V was cut back by 3 bases and J by 5 bases.

The gene calls are TRBV5-4 and TRBJ1-2; 11 bases are shared with TRBD1. Trimming took 2 bases from V and 5 from J; bases not matched to a gene: 5. The CDR3 is 15 residues long. CDR1 SGHNT and CDR2 YYREEE come from the germline V gene (reference sequence). The CDR3 DNA reads TGTGCCAGCAGCTTTGGGGACAGGGGGGAGTATGGCTACACCTTC. Encoded protein: CASSFGDRGEYGYTF.

The chain carries TRBV7-3 and TRBJ2-2; the match to TRBD1 covers 9 bases. J was trimmed by 3 bases and V by 1 base; bases with no gene match: 15. CDR1 and CDR2 (germline): SGHTA, FQGTGA. This CDR3 comprises 20 residues. In DNA, the CDR3 is TGTGCCAGCAGCTTAAGGGCCGCGCCGCCGACAGGGGGTCACACCGGGGAGCTGTTTTTT. It is translated as CASSLRAAPPTGGHTGELFF.

V and J are TRBV2 and TRBJ2-2, with 7 bases identical to TRBD1. Germline V lookup: CDR1 SNHLY, CDR2 FYNNEI. The trim removed 3 bases at V and 0 bases at J, leaving 1 base unmatched. The CDR3 length is 15 residues. In DNA, the CDR3 is TGTGCCAGCAGTGAGGGGACAGCGAACACCGGGGAGCTGTTTTTT. Translation: CASSEGTANTGELFF. Filled out from reference TRBV2 and TRBJ2-2, the complete variable domain reads EPEVTQTPSHQVTQMGQEVILRCVPISNHLYFYWYRQILGQKVEFLVSFYNNEISEKSEIFDDQFSVERPDGSNFTLKIRSTKLEDSAMYFCASSEGTANTGELFFGEGSRLTVL.

This clone was observed a few times. The chain uses TRBV21-1 and TRBJ1-5; the D segment call TRBD1 is taken from the table without a DNA check. TRBV21-1 has pseudogene status. The length of the CDR3 is 18 residues. In DNA form, the CDR3 reads TGTGCCAGCCTCGATAGGGGGTTTACCGGGCACCCCAATCAGCCCCAGCATTTT. Its translation is CASLDRGFTGHPNQPQHF.

This chain uses TRBV2 with TRBJ2-2; D may be TRBD1 (5 bases). With 6 bases removed from V and 5 bases from J, the gap between germline ends came to 16 bases. The CDR3 length is 15 residues. Germline CDR1 and CDR2: SNHLY and FYNNEI. The CDR3, as DNA: TGTGCCAGCAGGGTTGGTCAGACAGATACCGGGGAGCTGTTTTTT. Its protein product is CASRVGQTDTGELFF.